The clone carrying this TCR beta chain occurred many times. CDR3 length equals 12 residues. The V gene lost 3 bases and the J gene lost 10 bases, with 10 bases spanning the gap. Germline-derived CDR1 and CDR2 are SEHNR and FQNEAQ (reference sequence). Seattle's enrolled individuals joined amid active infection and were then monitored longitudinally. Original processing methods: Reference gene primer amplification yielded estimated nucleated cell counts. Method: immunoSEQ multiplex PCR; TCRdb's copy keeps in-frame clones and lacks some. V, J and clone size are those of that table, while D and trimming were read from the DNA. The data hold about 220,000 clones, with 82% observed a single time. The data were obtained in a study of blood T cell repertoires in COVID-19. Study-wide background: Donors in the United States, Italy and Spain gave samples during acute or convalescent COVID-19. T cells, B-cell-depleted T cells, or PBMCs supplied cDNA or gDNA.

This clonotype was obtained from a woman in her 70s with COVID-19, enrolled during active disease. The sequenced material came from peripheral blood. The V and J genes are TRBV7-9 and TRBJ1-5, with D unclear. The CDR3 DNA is TGTGCCAGCAGCTTTTTATCCGGTCCCCAGCATTTT. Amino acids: CASSFLSGPQHF.